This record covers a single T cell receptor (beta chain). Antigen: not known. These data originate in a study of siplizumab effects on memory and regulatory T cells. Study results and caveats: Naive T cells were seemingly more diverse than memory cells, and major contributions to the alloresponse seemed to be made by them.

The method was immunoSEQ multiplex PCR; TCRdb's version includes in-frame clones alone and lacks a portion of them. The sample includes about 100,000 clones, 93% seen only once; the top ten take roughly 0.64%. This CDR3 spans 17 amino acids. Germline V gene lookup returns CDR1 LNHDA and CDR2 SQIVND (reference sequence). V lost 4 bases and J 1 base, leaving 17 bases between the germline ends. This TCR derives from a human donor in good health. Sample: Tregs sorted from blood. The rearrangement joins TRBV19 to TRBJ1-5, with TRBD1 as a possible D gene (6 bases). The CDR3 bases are TGTGCCAGTAGTAGGGAGGGGGGCCCTTCGAGCAATCAGCCCCAGCATTTT. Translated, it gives CASSREGGPSSNQPQHF.